The 21 T cell receptor beta chains reported below all come from one sample, sequenced in a study of T-cell reconstitution after alpha-beta-depleted transplantation in children. The TCRbeta library incorporated unique molecular identifiers. Each CDR3 protein gets one entry after TCRdb re-called the PCR reads with MiXCR. The sample records about a million distinct CDR3 sequences, about 26% being singletons. The sequenced sample was PBMCs, mostly from graft donor cells, obtained 360 days after TCRalphabeta/CD19-depleted stem cell transplant. The source of these receptors is a boy under two years old who had a stem cell transplant for SCID, so the T cells may come from the graft donor.

This clonotype was counted between two and nine times. The J gene is TRBJ1-1, the V gene TRBV10-3, with 9 bases identical to TRBD1. CDR1 ENHRY and CDR2 SYGVKD come from the germline V gene. This CDR3 comprises 15 residues. J lost 3 bases, V lost 7 bases, and 9 bases had no gene match. This chain's CDR3 is CAIKRGTGSYTEAFF. In DNA, the CDR3 is TGTGCCATCAAGAGGGGGACAGGGTCGTACACTGAAGCTTTCTTT.

The chain couples TRBV12-3 or TRBV12-4 to TRBJ2-3, with 9 bases aligning to TRBD1. The ends lost 6 bases at V and 2 bases at J; junction bases unmatched: 21. The CDR3 is 20 amino acids. Here the CDR3 reads CASSSPRPGQGFGDTDTQYF. CDR3 in DNA: TGTGCCAGCAGCTCCCCCCGACCGGGACAGGGATTTGGTGACACAGATACGCAGTATTTT.

J is TRBJ2-7 and V is TRBV9, with no clear D. Per germline, CDR1 SGDLS and CDR2 YYNGEE. This CDR3 has 15 residues. V lost 0 bases and J 1 base, leaving 11 bases between the germline ends. The DNA for the CDR3 is TGTGCCAGCAGCGTAGAGGACGCCGGGTCCTACGAGCAGTACTTC. It is translated as CASSVEDAGSYEQYF.

This chain connects TRBV2 to TRBJ2-1; D is perhaps TRBD1 (6 bases). The V gene lost 9 bases and the J gene lost 8 bases, with 17 bases spanning the gap. The length of the CDR3 is 13 residues. Germline V gene sequence: CDR1 SNHLY, CDR2 FYNNEI. The CDR3 DNA reads as TGTGCCAGTAACGTACAGGGTACGGATGAGCAGTTCTTC. It translates to CASNVQGTDEQFF. The entire variable domain, with the rest obtained from reference TRBV2 and TRBJ2-1, is as follows: EPEVTQTPSHQVTQMGQEVILRCVPISNHLYFYWYRQILGQKVEFLVSFYNNEISEKSEIFDDQFSVERPDGSNFTLKIRSTKLEDSAMYFCASNVQGTDEQFFGPGTRLTVL.

This clonotype came up a few times. V gene TRBV18 combines with J gene TRBJ1-1, with D maybe TRBD1 (6 bases). The germline gives CDR1 KGHSH, CDR2 LQKENI. Trimming stripped 2 bases from V and 0 bases from J, with 13 bases between. The CDR3 runs to 16 residues. Here the CDR3 DNA reads TGTGCCAGCTCACCATGGGCCGGGACAATGAACACTGAAGCTTTCTTT. Translating it yields CASSPWAGTMNTEAFF. Together with reference TRBV18 and TRBJ1-1, the CDR3 gives the full variable domain: NAGVMQNPRHLVRRRGQEARLRCSPMKGHSHVYWYRQLPEEGLKFMVYLQKENIIDESGMPKERFSAEFPKEGPSILRIQQVVRGDSAAYFCASSPWAGTMNTEAFFGQGTRLTVV.

This clonotype was counted many times. This chain uses TRBV4-2 with TRBJ1-1; 9 nucleotides match TRBD1. The junction had 8 bases not matched to a gene; V was cut back by 4 bases and J by 8 bases. CDR3 length: 14 amino acids. Germline lookup yields CDR1 LGHNA and CDR2 YNFKEQ. In DNA, the CDR3 is TGTGCCAGCAGCCTTGACTCCGGGACAGGGGAAGCTTTCTTT. This encodes CASSLDSGTGEAFF.

This clonotype was seen a few times. The rearrangement uses TRBV27 and TRBJ2-2, with 8 positions matching TRBD1. CDR1 is MNHEY and CDR2 is SMNVEV in the germline V gene (reference sequence). The CDR3 loop spans 17 amino acids. Trimming took 3 bases from V and 0 from J; bases not matched to a gene: 6. In nucleotides, the CDR3 is TGTGCCAGCAGTTTCAGGGGGCAAAGGGCGAACACCGGGGAGCTGTTTTTT. Translating it yields CASSFRGQRANTGELFF.

This clonotype was picked up a small number of times. This chain joins TRBV12-3 or TRBV12-4 and TRBJ2-3; D possibly corresponds to TRBD1 (5 bases). With 1 base removed from V and 2 bases from J, the gap between germline ends came to 16 bases. The CDR3 contains 17 residues. CDR3 in DNA: TGTGCCAGCAGTTTAGGTTGGGGTGGGGCGTCCACAGATACGCAGTATTTT. Protein sequence: CASSLGWGGASTDTQYF.

This chain's CDR3 is CASSPWGRGGHNEQFF. CDR3 nucleotides: TGTGCCAGCAGCCCCTGGGGGCGGGGGGGGCACAATGAGCAGTTCTTC. The J gene is TRBJ2-1, the V gene TRBV12-3 or TRBV12-4; TRBD2 agrees at 9 bases. Unmatched junction bases numbered 11, after V lost 6 bases and J lost 5 bases. CDR3 length: 16 residues.

This clonotype was seen a handful of times. The CDR3 is CASRRQATDTQYF. CDR3 sequence (DNA): TGTGCCAGCAGGAGACAGGCTACAGATACGCAGTATTTT. J is TRBJ2-3 and V is TRBV28; TRBD1 might be the D (6 bases). This CDR3 has 13 amino acids. Trimming removed 6 bases from V and 3 bases from J, with 10 bases in between. The germline CDR1 and CDR2 sequences are MDHEN and SYDVKM.

A few counts support this clonotype. The rearrangement links TRBV24-1 to TRBJ2-2; D perhaps matches TRBD2 (5 bases). The V end lost 5 bases, the J end lost 0 bases, and 12 bases lay between the germline ends. The germline V gene encodes CDR1 KGHDR and CDR2 SFDVKD. The CDR3 is 16 amino acids. The CDR3 reads CATSATLAPNTGELFF. CDR3 coding DNA: TGTGCCACCAGTGCCACGCTAGCTCCGAACACCGGGGAGCTGTTTTTT.

This clonotype was detected a few times. The gene calls are TRBV24-1 and TRBJ2-5; TRBD2 matches at 9 bases. Germline CDR1 and CDR2: KGHDR and SFDVKD. The CDR3 consists of 16 residues. Trimming removed 4 bases from V and 1 base from J; junction bases left unmatched: 6. The CDR3 here is CATSEAIAGAQETQYF. The CDR3 coding sequence is TGTGCCACCAGTGAGGCTATAGCGGGGGCCCAAGAGACCCAGTACTTC.

This clonotype was recorded only once. V is TRBV20-1 and J is TRBJ1-5; D call uncertain. The germline V gene encodes CDR1 DFQATT and CDR2 SNEGSKA (reference sequence). The germline V and J ends were trimmed by 4 bases and 4 bases, with 11 bases remaining between them. The CDR3 is made up of 13 amino acids. The CDR3 loop reads CSAMEQRNQPQHF. The CDR3 DNA reads TGCAGTGCTATGGAACAGAGAAATCAGCCCCAGCATTTT.

This chain uses TRBV7-9 with TRBJ2-3, with D possibly being TRBD2 (7 bases). Between the trimmed V and J ends, which lost 6 bases and 5 bases, there was a span of 18 bases. This CDR3 is built from 15 residues. Per the germline V gene, CDR1 is SEHNR and CDR2 is FQNEAQ (reference sequence). The CDR3 spells CASSGQRGGGDTQYF. The CDR3 DNA reads TGTGCCAGCAGTGGACAGCGGGGAGGGGGAGATACGCAGTATTTT.

Only one count was recorded for this clonotype. The chain joins TRBV6-2 or TRBV6-3 to TRBJ2-5, with unresolved D. V shed 11 bases and J shed 4 bases, with 20 bases lying between them. CDR1 MNHEY and CDR2 SVGEGT come from the germline V gene. The CDR3 sequence is 14 residues long. CDR3 sequence reads: CASRKGGKGETQYF. The CDR3 nucleotides are TGTGCCTCCCGAAAGGGTGGTAAAGGAGAGACCCAGTACTTC.

This CDR3 is CSVETYTFSGANVLTF. Here the CDR3 DNA reads TGCAGCGTTGAAACCTATACATTCTCTGGGGCCAACGTCCTGACTTTC. The rearrangement uses TRBV29-1 and TRBJ2-6; D is uncertain. Trimming pared 2 bases from V and 0 bases from J, leaving 11 bases between. CDR1 and CDR2 from the germline V gene are SQVTM and ANQGSEA. There are 16 residues in the CDR3.

This chain links TRBV5-5 with TRBJ2-1; D ambiguous. V lost 0 bases, J lost 7 bases, and 8 bases lay in between. The CDR3 loop spans 13 amino acids. The germline CDR1 and CDR2 sequences are SGHKS and YYEKEE (reference sequence). The CDR3 sequence is CASSLVSVNEQFF. DNA for the CDR3: TGTGCCAGCAGCTTGGTTTCCGTGAATGAGCAGTTCTTC.

This clonotype was picked up a small number of times. The rearrangement uses TRBV11-2 and TRBJ2-7, with D perhaps being TRBD1 or TRBD2 (5 bases each). Germline V gene sequence: CDR1 SGHAT, CDR2 FQNNGV. Trimming took 5 bases from V and 5 from J, leaving 22 bases between them. The CDR3 extends over 16 amino acids. CDR3 region: CASSHIRGRKTHEQYF. The CDR3 DNA sequence: TGTGCCAGCAGCCACATAAGGGGACGGAAGACGCACGAGCAGTACTTC.

A few counts support this clonotype. This rearrangement joins TRBV19 to TRBJ2-2; 7 bases match TRBD2. This CDR3 is built from 14 residues. V shed 7 bases, J shed 4 bases, and the junction held 6 bases outside the gene matches. Germline CDR1 reads LNHDA; CDR2 reads SQIVND (reference sequence). The CDR3 loop reads CASTFGGGTGELFF. CDR3 sequence (DNA): TGTGCCAGTACCTTTGGGGGGGGCACCGGGGAGCTGTTTTTT.

The sample holds a few counts of this clonotype. The rearrangement joins TRBV20-1 to TRBJ2-7; D is unclear. Germline loops: CDR1 DFQATT, CDR2 SNEGSKA (reference sequence). The CDR3 sequence is 14 residues long. Trimming stripped 1 base from V and 2 bases from J, with 12 bases between. The CDR3 loop is CSARVRGGTYEQYF. As DNA, the CDR3 is TGCAGTGCTAGAGTGCGCGGCGGAACCTACGAGCAGTACTTC.

V usage is TRBV4-1 and J usage is TRBJ2-5; 8 bases are shared with TRBD2. J lost 1 base, V lost 1 base, and 17 bases had no gene match. Germline lookup yields CDR1 MGHRA and CDR2 YSYEKL. This CDR3 has 20 amino acids. The CDR3 region is CASSQVLYFGSGAIQETQYF. In nucleotides, the CDR3 is TGCGCCAGCAGCCAAGTCCTCTACTTTGGTAGCGGGGCGATCCAAGAGACCCAGTACTTC.